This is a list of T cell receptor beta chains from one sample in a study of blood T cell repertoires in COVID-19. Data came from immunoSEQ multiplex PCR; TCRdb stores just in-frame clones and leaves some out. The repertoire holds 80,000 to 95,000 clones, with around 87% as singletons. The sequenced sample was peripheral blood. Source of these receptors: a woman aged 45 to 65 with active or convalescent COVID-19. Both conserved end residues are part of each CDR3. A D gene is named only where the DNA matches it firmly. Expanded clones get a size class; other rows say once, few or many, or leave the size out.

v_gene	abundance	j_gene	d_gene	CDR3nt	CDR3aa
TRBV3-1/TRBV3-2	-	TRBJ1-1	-	TGTGCCAGCAGCCACGGTGGTGAAGCTTTCTTT	CASSHGGEAFF
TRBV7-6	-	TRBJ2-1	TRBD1	TGTGCCAGCAGCCCACGGACAGGGGACAATGAGCAGTTCTTC	CASSPRTGDNEQFF
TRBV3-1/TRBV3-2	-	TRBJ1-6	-	TGTGCCAGCAGCCAAGGGGATCCGGGACTAGGGAATTCACCCCTCCACTTT	CASSQGDPGLGNSPLHF
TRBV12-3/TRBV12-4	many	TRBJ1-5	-	TGTGCCAGCAGCGCAGGAATAAATCAGCCCCAGCATTTT	CASSAGINQPQHF
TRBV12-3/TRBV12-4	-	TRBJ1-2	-	TGTGCCAGCGTGGGACTCCACTATGGCTACACCTTC	CASVGLHYGYTF
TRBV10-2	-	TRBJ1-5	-	TGCGCCAGCAGTGAAACCCCCGGGAATCAGCCCCAGCATTTT	CASSETPGNQPQHF
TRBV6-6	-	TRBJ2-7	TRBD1	TGTGCCAGCAGTTACGCCGGGACAGGCGAGGAGCAGTACTTC	CASSYAGTGEEQYF
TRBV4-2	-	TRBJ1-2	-	TGTGCCAGCAGCCAAGACGGGGGGATGGACTATGGCTACACCTTC	CASSQDGGMDYGYTF
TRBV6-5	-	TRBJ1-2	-	TGTGCCACCACCTTTGGACAGATCATAAACTATGGCTACACCTTC	CATTFGQIINYGYTF
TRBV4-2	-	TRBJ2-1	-	TGTGCCAGCAGCCAGTTCCCTACCAATGAGCAGTTCTTC	CASSQFPTNEQFF
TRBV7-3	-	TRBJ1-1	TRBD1	TGTGCCAGCAGCTCGGGACAGGGGAACACTGAAGCTTTCTTT	CASSSGQGNTEAFF
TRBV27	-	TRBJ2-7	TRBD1	TGTGCCAGCACTTTGATCGGGGCAGGGGGCACCTACGAGCAGTACTTC	CASTLIGAGGTYEQYF
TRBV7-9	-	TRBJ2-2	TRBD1	TGTGCCAGCAGCCTCGACAGGGTCAACACCGGGGAGCTGTTTTTT	CASSLDRVNTGELFF
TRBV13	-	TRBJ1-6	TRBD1	TGTGCCAGCAGCTTAGGGTGGCAGGGGGGACAAAATTCACCCCTCCACTTT	CASSLGWQGGQNSPLHF
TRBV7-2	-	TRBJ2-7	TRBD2	TGTGCCAGCAGCTTAGGACTAGCGGGGGGGAACGAGCAGTACTTC	CASSLGLAGGNEQYF
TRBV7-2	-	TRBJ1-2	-	TGTGCCAGCAGCTTAGGGCGGGGGGTAAGCCTGAGGGGCTACACCTTC	CASSLGRGVSLRGYTF
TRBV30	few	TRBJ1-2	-	TGTGCCTGGATCCCCCAGGGGAACTATGGCTACACCTTC	CAWIPQGNYGYTF
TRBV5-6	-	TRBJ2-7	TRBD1	TGTGCCAGTCAACCGGGACAGGGAACCTACGAGCAGTACTTC	CASQPGQGTYEQYF
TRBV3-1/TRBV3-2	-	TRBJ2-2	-	TGTGCCAGCAGCTCAACTAGGCTGACGAACACCGGGGAGCTGTTTTTT	CASSSTRLTNTGELFF
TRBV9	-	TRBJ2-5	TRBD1	TGTGCCAGCAGCGCCTGGGACAGCAAAGAGACCCAGTACTTC	CASSAWDSKETQYF
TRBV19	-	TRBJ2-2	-	TGTGCCGCCGGGTCCGGGGGACGGACCGGGGAGCTGTTTTTT	CAAGSGGRTGELFF
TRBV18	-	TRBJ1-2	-	TGTGCCAGCTCACTCCTAAATGTGGGAGGATATGGCTACACCTTC	CASSLLNVGGYGYTF
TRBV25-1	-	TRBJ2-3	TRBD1	TGTGCCAGCAGTGAATGGGGACAGGGATCAGATACGCAGTATTTT	CASSEWGQGSDTQYF
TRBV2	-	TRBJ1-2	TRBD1	TGTGCCAGCAGTGAAGTAGACAGGGCCTATGGCTACACCTTC	CASSEVDRAYGYTF
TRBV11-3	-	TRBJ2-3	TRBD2	TGTGCCAGCAGCCCCGGGACTAGCGGGGGAAGCACAGATACGCAGTATTTT	CASSPGTSGGSTDTQYF
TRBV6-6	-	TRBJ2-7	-	TGTGCCAGCAGCGGGGAGAACTCCTACGAGCAGTACTTC	CASSGENSYEQYF
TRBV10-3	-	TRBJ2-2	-	TGTGCCATCAACGAGGATGGCACCGGGGAGCTGTTTTTT	CAINEDGTGELFF
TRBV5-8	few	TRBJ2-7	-	TGTGCCAGCAGCCTACGCTACGAGCAGTACTTC	CASSLRYEQYF
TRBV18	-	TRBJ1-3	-	TGTGCCAGCTCACGCCGCGGCGAAGCTGGAAACACCACATATTTT	CASSRRGEAGNTTYF
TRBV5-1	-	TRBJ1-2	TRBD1	TGCGCCAGCAGCCTACCAGGGGGCAGGGATGGCTACACCTTC	CASSLPGGRDGYTF
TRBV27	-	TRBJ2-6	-	TGTGCCAGCAGCTCCCGGCGACAGGCTCTGGGCTCTGGGGCCAACGTCCTGACTTTC	CASSSRRQALGSGANVLTF